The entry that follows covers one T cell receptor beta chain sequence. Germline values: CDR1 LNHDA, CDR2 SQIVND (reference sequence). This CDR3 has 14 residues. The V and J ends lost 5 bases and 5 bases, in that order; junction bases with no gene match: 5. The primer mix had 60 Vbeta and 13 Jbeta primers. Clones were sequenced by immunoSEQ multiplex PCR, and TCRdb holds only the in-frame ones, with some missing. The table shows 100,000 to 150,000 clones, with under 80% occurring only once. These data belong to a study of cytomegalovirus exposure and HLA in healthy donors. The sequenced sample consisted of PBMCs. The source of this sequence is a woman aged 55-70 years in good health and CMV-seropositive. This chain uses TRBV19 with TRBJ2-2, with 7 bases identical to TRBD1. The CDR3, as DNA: TGTGCCAGTAGTCGACAGGGAGAGACCGGGGAGCTGTTTTTT. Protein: CASSRQGETGELFF.